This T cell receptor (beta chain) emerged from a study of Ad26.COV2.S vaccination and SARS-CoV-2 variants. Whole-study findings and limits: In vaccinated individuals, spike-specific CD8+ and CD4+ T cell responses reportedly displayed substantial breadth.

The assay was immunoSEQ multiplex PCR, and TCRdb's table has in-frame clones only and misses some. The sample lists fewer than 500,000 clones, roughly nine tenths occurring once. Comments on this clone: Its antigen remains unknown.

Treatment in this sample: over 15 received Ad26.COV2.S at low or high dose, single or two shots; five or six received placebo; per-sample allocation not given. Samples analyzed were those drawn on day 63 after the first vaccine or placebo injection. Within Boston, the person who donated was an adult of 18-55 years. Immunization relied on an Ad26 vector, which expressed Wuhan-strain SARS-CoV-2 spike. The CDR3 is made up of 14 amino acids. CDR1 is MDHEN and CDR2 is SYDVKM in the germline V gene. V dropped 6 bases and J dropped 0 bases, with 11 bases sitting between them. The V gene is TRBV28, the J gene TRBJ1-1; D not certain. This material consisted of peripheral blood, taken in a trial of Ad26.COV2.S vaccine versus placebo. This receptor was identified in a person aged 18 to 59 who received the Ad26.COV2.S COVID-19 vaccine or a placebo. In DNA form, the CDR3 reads TGTGCCAGCAGATCCGGTGCTATGAACACTGAAGCTTTCTTT. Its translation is CASRSGAMNTEAFF.